This T cell receptor (beta chain) is drawn from a study of CD8+ T cells in alopecia areata. The CDR3 is made up of 21 amino acids. Germline trimming cut 5 bases from V and 0 bases from J; bases unmatched to any gene: 22. Germline CDR1 is MGHRA and CDR2 is YSYEKL. Sequencing relied on a cDNA template that was reverse transcribed from extracted RNA. The repertoire was sequenced with immunoSEQ multiplex PCR; TCRdb's copy has only in-frame clones and lacks some. Here the sample spans over 15,000 clones, roughly three fifths being singletons. Alopecia areata patients had lesional scalp punch biopsies and peripheral blood taken from them.

The sequence derives from a human donor with alopecia areata. This chain uses TRBV4-1 with TRBJ2-3; 8 bases are shared with TRBD2. Sequencing was carried out using skin. The CDR3 nucleotides are TGCGCCAGCAGCACGACTAGCGAGAGCCTTCGGGAGATTACTAGCACAGATACGCAGTATTTT. Translating it yields CASSTTSESLREITSTDTQYF.